This passage covers 12 T cell receptor beta chains from one sample sequenced in a study of shared clonotypes between healthy human individuals. Produced via immunoSEQ multiplex PCR; TCRdb's table is partial and in-frame only. The table shows around 1,000,000 clones, with 77% occurring only once. Input material: memory CD4+ T cells from PBMCs. Noted subset: CD45RA-negative fraction. The receptors were gathered from a man aged 18 to 35 in good health. Some clones in this sample may be carry-over from other donors' samples.

The chain joins TRBV7-2 to TRBJ2-7, with 12 bases lining up with TRBD1. V lost 3 bases, J lost 5 bases, and 11 bases stayed unmatched. This CDR3 region has 17 residues. The germline gives CDR1 SGHTA, CDR2 FQGNSA. The chain's CDR3 is CASSFGDRRDRGHEQYF. In nucleotides, the CDR3 is TGTGCCAGCAGCTTTGGGGACCGCCGGGACAGGGGGCACGAGCAGTACTTC.

This chain links TRBV5-8 with TRBJ2-4; 12 bases map to TRBD1. The germline V gene has CDR1 SGHTS and CDR2 YDEGEE. The CDR3 loop spans 18 amino acids. The junction had 7 bases not matched to a gene; V was cut back by 3 bases and J by 0 bases. Written as DNA, the CDR3 is TGTGCCAGCAGCTCCTGGGGGACAGGGGGCAGAGCCAAAAACATTCAGTACTTC. As protein: CASSSWGTGGRAKNIQYF.

The chain is built from TRBV2 and TRBJ1-1; TRBD1 might be the D (5 bases). The V gene's germline CDR1 is SNHLY and CDR2 FYNNEI. V was shortened by 8 bases and J by 1 base, with 17 bases between the two germline ends. The CDR3 is made up of 15 amino acids. The CDR3 bases are TGTGCCAGCGGGGGAGCTCTGTGGAGGAACACTGAAGCTTTCTTT. This codes for CASGGALWRNTEAFF.

J is TRBJ2-1 and V is TRBV7-3, with D possibly matching TRBD2 (5 bases). This CDR3 is 14 amino acids long. The germline V and J ends were trimmed by 3 bases and 1 base, with 7 bases remaining between them. Germline V gene sequence: CDR1 SGHTA, CDR2 FQGTGA. CDR3: CASSFGSSYNEQFF. CDR3 nucleotides: TGTGCCAGCAGCTTTGGGAGTTCCTACAATGAGCAGTTCTTC.

This clone was detected a few times. The CDR3 sequence is CAWSPDRSGYTEAFF. For the CDR3, the DNA is TGTGCCTGGAGTCCCGACAGGTCCGGGTACACTGAAGCTTTCTTT. This sequence joins TRBV30 and TRBJ1-1; D is perhaps TRBD1 (6 bases). Germline-derived CDR1 and CDR2 are GTSNPN and SVGIG (reference sequence). There are 15 residues in the CDR3. Trimming stripped 2 bases from V and 3 bases from J, with 16 bases between.

This clone was counted a few times. The chain joins TRBV6-5 to TRBJ1-5; 7 positions match TRBD1. The germline V gene encodes CDR1 MNHEY and CDR2 SVGAGI. The length of the CDR3 is 16 residues. V was pared by 4 bases and J by 5 bases, with 11 bases of the junction left unmatched. The CDR3 spells CASSSQTGRWHQPQHF. DNA of the CDR3: TGTGCCAGCAGTTCCCAGACAGGGCGGTGGCATCAGCCCCAGCATTTT.

The genes are TRBV6-1 and TRBJ1-2; no clear D gene. V was cut by 7 bases and J by 6 bases, with 21 bases left in between. This CDR3 is 15 amino acids long. Germline assignment: CDR1 MNHNS and CDR2 SASEGT. The CDR3 sequence: CASKTLDGTVNGYTF. CDR3 sequence (DNA): TGTGCCAGCAAAACCCTGGACGGCACCGTCAATGGCTACACCTTC.

The J gene is TRBJ2-5, the V gene TRBV6-5; D gene unclear. This CDR3 comprises 13 residues. Germline values: CDR1 MNHEY, CDR2 SVGAGI. Trimming removed 5 bases at V and 2 bases at J, with 9 bases between. DNA for the CDR3: TGTGCCAGCAGTGACGCTGCACAAGAGACCCAGTACTTC. Protein: CASSDAAQETQYF.

This clone was picked up a small number of times. This chain uses TRBV7-2 with TRBJ2-7; 10 bases agree with TRBD2. The J segment lost 2 bases and the V segment lost 8 bases, leaving 15 bases of the junction unmatched. The CDR3 is 17 amino acids. The germline gives CDR1 SGHTA, CDR2 FQGNSA. For the CDR3, the DNA is TGTGCCAGCGTAAAGCGGTCCGGGACTAGCGTTGCCTACGAGCAGTACTTC. Protein sequence: CASVKRSGTSVAYEQYF.

The chain is built from TRBV9 and TRBJ2-1, with D possibly matching TRBD2 (6 bases). There are 17 residues in the CDR3. The V end was cut by 3 bases, the J end by 0 bases, with 16 bases between. Germline loops: CDR1 SGDLS, CDR2 YYNGEE. CDR3 sequence: CASSAGSGSPSYNEQFF. The DNA for the CDR3 is TGTGCCAGCAGCGCCGGAAGCGGGTCTCCCTCCTACAATGAGCAGTTCTTC. Full variable domain (remainder filled in from reference TRBV9 and TRBJ2-1): DSGVTQTPKHLITATGQRVTLRCSPRSGDLSVYWYQQSLDQGLQFLIQYYNGEERAKGNILERFSAQQFPDLHSELNLSSLELGDSALYFCASSAGSGSPSYNEQFFGPGTRLTVL.

The chain links TRBV2 to TRBJ2-7, with a possible D match to TRBD2 (7 bases). The V and J ends lost 7 bases and 4 bases respectively, with 17 bases between them. This CDR3 is built from 14 residues. Per germline, CDR1 SNHLY and CDR2 FYNNEI. Here the CDR3 reads CASTVGRGSYEQYF. The CDR3 DNA sequence: TGTGCCAGCACCGTAGGGAGGGGGTCATACGAGCAGTACTTC.

This sequence joins TRBV5-4 and TRBJ2-2; 9 positions agree with TRBD1. Germline assignment: CDR1 SGHNT and CDR2 YYREEE (reference sequence). V trimming: 4 bases; J trimming: 1 base; junction bases outside the gene matches: 5. This CDR3 region has 16 residues. The CDR3 DNA reads TGTGCCAGCAGCACTGGACAGGGGTGGAACACCGGGGAGCTGTTTTTT. Amino acids: CASSTGQGWNTGELFF.